This passage covers 6 T cell receptor beta chains from one sample sequenced in a study of shared clonotypes between healthy human individuals. TCRdb keeps only in-frame clones here, not all; method: immunoSEQ multiplex PCR. The sample carries a few million clones, more than 80% recorded once. Sequenced sample: naive CD4+ T cells from PBMCs. Subset here: CD45RA+ positively selected. These receptors came from a man aged 18 to 30 in good health. Some clones in this sample may be carry-over from other donors' samples.

The chain uses TRBV28 and TRBJ1-1; possible D gene TRBD1, 5 bases. From germline, CDR1 is MDHEN and CDR2 SYDVKM. The CDR3 has 14 residues. V lost 2 bases and J lost 5, with 12 bases in between. The CDR3 DNA reads TGTGCCAGCAGTTTAAGGGCAGGGTATACTGAAGCTTTCTTT. Encoded protein: CASSLRAGYTEAFF.

The gene calls are TRBV9 and TRBJ2-3, with D uncertain. Trimming removed 0 bases at V and 2 bases at J, with 7 bases between. This CDR3 is built from 14 residues. Per germline, CDR1 SGDLS and CDR2 YYNGEE. For the CDR3, the DNA is TGTGCCAGCAGCGTAGCTGTGGCCACAGATACGCAGTATTTT. Translated, it gives CASSVAVATDTQYF.

The V call is TRBV7-3, the J call TRBJ2-1; D not resolved. The CDR3 sequence is 16 residues long. V was pared by 0 bases and J by 0 bases, with 9 bases between. Germline V gene sequence: CDR1 SGHTA, CDR2 FQGTGA. The CDR3 here is CASSLTPQSSYNEQFF. DNA of the CDR3: TGTGCCAGCAGCTTAACCCCCCAGAGCTCCTACAATGAGCAGTTCTTC. Using reference TRBV7-3 and TRBJ2-1 for the parts outside the CDR3, the full variable domain is GAGVSQTPSNKVTEKGKYVELRCDPISGHTALYWYRQSLGQGPEFLIYFQGTGAADDSGLPNDRFFAVRPEGSVSTLKIQRTERGDSAVYLCASSLTPQSSYNEQFFGPGTRLTVL.

The J gene is TRBJ2-1, the V gene TRBV27; no reliable D call. The CDR3 consists of 12 residues. From germline, CDR1 is MNHEY and CDR2 SMNVEV (reference sequence). V shed 8 bases and J shed 4 bases, with 9 bases lying between them. CDR3 sequence (DNA): TGTGCCAGCCGTCGGGTTTACAATGAGCAGTTCTTC. Translation gives CASRRVYNEQFF.

A single count supports this clone. V and J are TRBV10-3 and TRBJ2-7; TRBD1 agrees at 10 bases. The length of the CDR3 is 14 residues. CDR1 is ENHRY and CDR2 is SYGVKD in the germline V gene. With V trimmed by 7 bases and J by 1 base, 4 bases remained unmatched. CDR3 amino acids: CAIKRDRGSYEQYF. CDR3 DNA sequence: TGTGCCATCAAAAGGGACAGGGGATCCTACGAGCAGTACTTC.

This clone came up a few times. V and J are TRBV6-1 and TRBJ1-5; possible D gene TRBD1, 6 bases. V lost 3 bases to trimming and J lost 3 bases, with 12 bases between them. The CDR3 sequence is 15 residues long. Germline V gene lookup returns CDR1 MNHNS and CDR2 SASEGT. CDR3 nucleotide sequence: TGTGCCAGCAGTGACGGACAGTGGGCCAATCAGCCCCAGCATTTT. Translated: CASSDGQWANQPQHF.